Below are 27 T cell receptor beta chains sequenced from a single sample in a study of T cell responses to AZD1222 COVID-19 vaccine. Produced via immunoSEQ multiplex PCR; TCRdb's table is partial and in-frame only. This table has over 85,000 clones, roughly 87% appearing once. The source material was peripheral blood, sampled on day 0 of AZD1222 vaccination. Receptors were obtained from an adult in good health.

This chain links TRBV19 with TRBJ1-1; 7 bases agree with TRBD1. CDR1 is LNHDA, CDR2 SQIVND, per germline (reference sequence). Losses at the gene ends were 5 bases for V and 3 bases for J; bases not matched to a gene: 9. This CDR3 is built from 15 residues. The DNA for the CDR3 is TGTGCCAGTAGTCTTGGACAGGTCGGGGACACTGAAGCTTTCTTT. It translates to CASSLGQVGDTEAFF.

The CDR3, as DNA: TGTGCCAGTAGTGAGGGACAGGCGGGTGGCTACACCTTC. This encodes CASSEGQAGGYTF. The chain links TRBV19 to TRBJ1-2; 8 bases agree with TRBD1. Germline V gene lookup returns CDR1 LNHDA and CDR2 SQIVND (reference sequence). This CDR3 has 13 residues. With 5 bases clipped from V and 7 bases from J, the junction kept 6 bases outside the gene matches. Looking up the rest from reference TRBV19 and TRBJ1-2 gives the full variable domain: DGGITQSPKYLFRKEGQNVTLSCEQNLNHDAMYWYRQDPGQGLRLIYYSQIVNDFQKGDIAEGYSVSREKKESFPLTVTSAQKNPTAFYLCASSEGQAGGYTFGSGTRLTVV.

The sample holds one count of this clone. The V and J genes are TRBV7-9 and TRBJ2-5; D is unresolved. CDR1 is SEHNR and CDR2 is FQNEAQ in the germline V gene (reference sequence). Trimming took off 0 bases at V and 9 bases at J, with 11 bases between the two ends. The CDR3 covers 13 residues. CDR3 sequence: CASSLALSPAQYF. As DNA, the CDR3 is TGTGCCAGCAGCTTAGCGCTCTCCCCAGCCCAGTACTTC.

The chain couples TRBV28 to TRBJ1-2; D unresolved. The CDR3 contains 16 residues. V was pared by 2 bases and J by 2 bases, with 15 bases between. Per the germline V gene, CDR1 is MDHEN and CDR2 is SYDVKM. The chain's CDR3 is CASSLGVSYLNYGYTF. The CDR3 DNA reads as TGTGCCAGCAGTTTAGGAGTGTCGTACCTCAACTATGGCTACACCTTC.

Points on this clone: This sample also contains other DNA sequences that code for the same CDR3. The V and J genes are TRBV28 and TRBJ1-1, with D possibly matching TRBD1 (6 bases). This CDR3 contains 14 residues. In germline, CDR1 is MDHEN, CDR2 SYDVKM. The V and J ends lost 2 bases and 0 bases respectively, with 7 bases between them. The CDR3 DNA follows: TGTGCCAGCAGTTTAGGGGGCATGAACACTGAAGCTTTCTTT. Residues: CASSLGGMNTEAFF.

The genes are TRBV11-2 and TRBJ1-1; TRBD1 is a possible D gene (6 bases). The CDR3 sequence is 14 residues long. V was pared by 7 bases and J by 4 bases, with 16 bases between. Germline lookup yields CDR1 SGHAT and CDR2 FQNNGV. Here the CDR3 reads CASTQWGGTTEAFF. As DNA, the CDR3 is TGTGCCAGCACCCAGTGGGGGGGCACCACTGAAGCTTTCTTT.

This clone has more than one count but fewer than ten. This chain uses TRBV10-3 with TRBJ2-7, with a tentative D call TRBD1 (5 bases). This CDR3 has 13 residues. Germline V gene data show CDR1 as ENHRY and CDR2 as SYGVKD. V dropped 10 bases and J dropped 2 bases, with 15 bases sitting between them. The CDR3 DNA reads TGTGCCACACATACAGACAGTCCCTACGAGCAGTACTTC. This gives the protein CATHTDSPYEQYF.

Concerning this clone itself: The junction differs from germline at one of its ends, possibly a read error. The rearrangement links TRBV5-8 to TRBJ2-7; 7 nucleotides line up with TRBD1. There are 13 residues in the CDR3. Germline V gene sequence: CDR1 SGHTS, CDR2 YDEGEE. CDR3 sequence reads: CASSLARDSQRTF. CDR3 DNA: TGTGCCAGCAGCTTGGCTAGGGACAGTCAGCGAACCTTC.

The CDR3 spells CASRTLLGENQPQHF. The CDR3 DNA is TGTGCCAGTAGGACCTTATTGGGGGAGAATCAGCCCCAGCATTTT. The rearrangement uses TRBV19 and TRBJ1-5, with a weak D call TRBD1 (5 bases). The CDR3 spans 15 residues. The germline V gene encodes CDR1 LNHDA and CDR2 SQIVND (reference sequence). Deletions cut 6 bases from V and 4 bases from J, with 16 bases between.

This chain uses TRBV25-1 with TRBJ1-4; a possible D gene is TRBD1 (5 bases). The germline V gene encodes CDR1 MGHDK and CDR2 SYGVNS. This CDR3 contains 11 residues. Trimming pared 6 bases from V and 6 bases from J, leaving 5 bases between. The CDR3: CASRTDEKLFF. The CDR3 nucleotides read TGTGCCAGCAGGACAGATGAAAAACTGTTTTTT.

The gene calls are TRBV28 and TRBJ2-7; tentatively, D is TRBD2 (5 bases). This CDR3 comprises 14 residues. Trimming stripped 5 bases from V and 1 base from J, with 12 bases between. CDR1 is MDHEN and CDR2 is SYDVKM in the germline V gene. As DNA, the CDR3 is TGTGCCAGCAGTCCCTCCGGGATATCCTACGAGCAGTACTTC. This encodes CASSPSGISYEQYF. Looking up the rest from reference TRBV28 and TRBJ2-7 gives the full variable domain: DVKVTQSSRYLVKRTGEKVFLECVQDMDHENMFWYRQDPGLGLRLIYFSYDVKMKEKGDIPEGYSVSREKKERFSLILESASTNQTSMYLCASSPSGISYEQYFGPGTRLTVT.

The chain combines TRBV7-2 with TRBJ2-3; D is undetermined. The germline V and J ends were trimmed by 1 base and 6 bases, with 14 bases remaining between them. This CDR3 has 15 residues. The germline gives CDR1 SGHTA, CDR2 FQGNSA. Here the CDR3 reads CASSLEGSVGDTQYF. The CDR3 DNA reads TGTGCCAGCAGCTTAGAGGGATCCGTGGGGGATACGCAGTATTTT.

J is TRBJ2-7 and V is TRBV20-1, with D unresolved. Germline V gives CDR1 DFQATT, CDR2 SNEGSKA (reference sequence). Trimming shortened V by 3 bases and J by 2 bases, and 20 bases separated the two germline ends. The CDR3 extends over 16 amino acids. CDR3 in DNA: TGCAGTGCTAGTTTCAGCCGCTCCTCTATCCCCTACGAGCAGTACTTC. Protein sequence: CSASFSRSSIPYEQYF.

The gene calls are TRBV11-1 and TRBJ2-5; 13 nucleotides agree with TRBD2. Unmatched junction bases numbered 6, after V lost 1 base and J lost 7 bases. This CDR3 has 16 residues. Germline-derived CDR1 and CDR2 are SGHAT and FQDESV (reference sequence). CDR3 sequence: CASSLETSGRPGTQYF. CDR3 bases: TGTGCCAGCAGCTTAGAGACTAGCGGGAGGCCCGGGACCCAGTACTTC.

This clone has only a few counts. This CDR3 is also generated by other DNA sequences in the sample. V gene TRBV6-6 combines with J gene TRBJ1-5, with 7 bases matching TRBD1. Germline CDR1 reads MNHNY; CDR2 reads SVGAGI (reference sequence). There are 14 residues in the CDR3. V shed 5 bases and J 4 bases; nucleotides not matched to a gene: 5. The CDR3: CASSISGGNQPQHF. DNA for the CDR3: TGTGCCAGCAGTATTTCAGGGGGGAATCAGCCCCAGCATTTT.

The genes are TRBV28 and TRBJ1-2; weak D call: TRBD1 (6 bases). Trimming left V 9 bases short and J 2 bases short, with 19 bases between. CDR3 length: 15 residues. Per the germline V gene, CDR1 is MDHEN and CDR2 is SYDVKM. The CDR3 coding sequence is TGTGCCAGTAACCCGGGGGGCCGTTTCAACTATGGCTACACCTTC. It is translated as CASNPGGRFNYGYTF.

This clone was counted only a few times. J is TRBJ1-2 and V is TRBV6-5; possible D gene TRBD1, 6 bases. The CDR3 consists of 14 residues. Trimming stripped 4 bases from V and 4 bases from J, with 13 bases between. CDR1 and CDR2 from the germline V gene are MNHEY and SVGAGI. The CDR3 DNA reads as TGTGCCAGCAGTTCCTCGACAGGACTCTATGGCTACACCTTC. The encoded protein is CASSSSTGLYGYTF.

The CDR3 region has the DNA TGTGCCAGCAGCTTACAAGGCAGGGGGGGTGGCTACACCTTC. Its protein is CASSLQGRGGGYTF. The chain uses TRBV7-8 and TRBJ1-2; 7 bases line up with TRBD1. The CDR3 is 14 amino acids. Germline assignment: CDR1 SGHVS and CDR2 FQNEAQ. Germline trimming cut 2 bases from V and 7 bases from J; bases unmatched to any gene: 7.

The chain has TRBV5-4 and TRBJ1-2, with no clear D. This CDR3 region has 14 residues. In germline, CDR1 is SGHNT, CDR2 YYREEE (reference sequence). V gave up 1 base and J gave up 3 bases, with 10 bases separating them. The CDR3 bases are TGTGCCAGCAGCTTGCTGGGCCGGGACTATGGCTACACCTTC. Translation: CASSLLGRDYGYTF.

V is TRBV19 and J is TRBJ2-3; the match to TRBD2 covers 12 bases. V was clipped by 3 bases and J by 10 bases; unmatched bases: 11. The CDR3 loop spans 16 amino acids. CDR1 LNHDA and CDR2 SQIVND come from the germline V gene (reference sequence). Here the CDR3 reads CASSMALLAGGHSQYF. CDR3 coding DNA: TGTGCCAGTAGTATGGCGCTCCTAGCGGGGGGGCACTCGCAGTATTTT.

The rearrangement uses TRBV5-1 and TRBJ1-1; D is unresolved. The CDR3 spans 14 residues. Deletions cut 2 bases from V and 2 bases from J, with 10 bases between. Germline V CDR1 and CDR2: SGHRS, YFSETQ. CDR3 residues: CASSFAPGNTEAFF. The CDR3 DNA sequence: TGCGCCAGCAGCTTTGCCCCAGGAAACACTGAAGCTTTCTTT.

The chain has TRBV13 and TRBJ1-1; D may be TRBD1 (5 bases). With 2 bases removed from V and 4 bases from J, the gap between germline ends came to 11 bases. The CDR3 sequence is 14 residues long. Germline CDR1 is PRHDT and CDR2 is FYEKMQ (reference sequence). CDR3 nucleotides: TGTGCCAGCAGCTTATCACGGGACCGCACTGAAGCTTTCTTT. Translating it yields CASSLSRDRTEAFF.

A few counts support this clone. The rearrangement links TRBV7-2 to TRBJ1-4; D is uncertain. The CDR3 is 15 residues long. The germline V gene encodes CDR1 SGHTA and CDR2 FQGNSA. Trimming removed 4 bases at V and 8 bases at J, with 17 bases between. The CDR3 bases are TGTGCCAGCAGCTCAGGCAGGCCCGGAGAGGAAAAACTGTTTTTT. Amino acid sequence: CASSSGRPGEEKLFF.

This chain connects TRBV2 to TRBJ2-2; 16 bases fit TRBD2. Losses at the gene ends were 4 bases for V and 7 bases for J; bases not matched to a gene: 9. The CDR3 is 18 amino acids. The germline V gene has CDR1 SNHLY and CDR2 FYNNEI. CDR3 DNA: TGTGCCAGCAGTGGTTTGGGACTAGCGGGAGGGCCGTACGGGGAGCTGTTTTTT. Encoded protein: CASSGLGLAGGPYGELFF. The whole variable domain, filled in from reference TRBV2 and TRBJ2-2, reads EPEVTQTPSHQVTQMGQEVILRCVPISNHLYFYWYRQILGQKVEFLVSFYNNEISEKSEIFDDQFSVERPDGSNFTLKIRSTKLEDSAMYFCASSGLGLAGGPYGELFFGEGSRLTVL.

V usage is TRBV10-1 and J usage is TRBJ1-1, with D possibly being TRBD1 (5 bases). Germline assignment: CDR1 WNHNN and CDR2 SYGVQD (reference sequence). Trimming shortened V by 3 bases and J by 4 bases, and 12 bases separated the two germline ends. The CDR3 runs 14 residues. CDR3 sequence reads: CASSERQGSTEAFF. The CDR3 DNA is TGCGCCAGCAGTGAACGTCAGGGAAGCACTGAAGCTTTCTTT.

This clone was seen once. V gene TRBV11-3 combines with J gene TRBJ1-1; 7 bases line up with TRBD1. CDR1 and CDR2 (germline): SGHNT, YENEEA. Trimming cost V 5 bases and J 0 bases; bases outside gene matches: 9. This CDR3 has 16 residues. The DNA for the CDR3 is TGTGCCAGCAGCCTCGGACAGGTGGGCATGAACACTGAAGCTTTCTTT. The encoded protein is CASSLGQVGMNTEAFF.

The CDR3 sequence is CASSFPGGRSNEQFF. In nucleotides, the CDR3 is TGTGCCAGCAGCTTCCCAGGGGGGCGTTCCAATGAGCAGTTCTTC. The rearrangement joins TRBV7-2 to TRBJ2-1, with D possibly being TRBD1 (7 bases). The CDR3 totals 15 residues. CDR1 is SGHTA, CDR2 FQGNSA, per germline. Trimming removed 3 bases at V and 6 bases at J, with 15 bases between.